This note documents a single TCR beta chain sequence. With the read ending 3 residues before the CDR3 end, the germline J gene is used to fill in that end. The record originates from a study of T cells in women clearing cervical HPV infection. The CDR3 has 15 residues. Germline V gene data show CDR1 as MNHNS and CDR2 as SASEGT. The V end lost 2 bases, the J end lost 1 base, and 9 bases lay between the germline ends. Average input was roughly 1,100 ng genomic DNA for immunoSEQ TCR beta CDR3 amplification. Here immunoSEQ multiplex PCR was the method, and the copy in TCRdb shows in-frame clones only, minus some. In all, the sample yields tens of thousands of clones.

The sequencing sample was made of blood buffy coat. The rearrangement uses TRBV6-1 and TRBJ1-3, with a weak D call TRBD1 (6 bases). This sequence was found in a woman between 18 and 70 years old with a cervical HPV16 infection that either progressed to CIN3+ or cleared (not recorded which). Partial CDR3 DNA: TGTGCCAGCAGTGAAATGAGGGGGTCTGGAAACACC. Protein sequence: CASSEMRGSGNT. The whole CDR3 protein is CASSEMRGSGNTIYF.